This is a list of T cell receptor beta chains from one sample in a study of CD8 T cells in ankylosing spondylitis. TCRdb reprocessed the 5' RACE reads with MiXCR, giving one entry per CDR3 protein. In the table there are about 130,000 distinct CDR3 sequences, roughly 7.3% of which are singletons. The sample comprised blood, either unsorted or a sorted T cell fraction (not recorded which). These receptors originate from a male donor with ankylosing spondylitis or in good health (not recorded which). Each CDR3 is given with its conserved first and last residue. The D gene is left open where the match is weak. Clone sizes are given selectively: once, few, many, or a class where the clone is expanded.

abundance,d_gene,v_gene,j_gene,CDR3aa,CDR3nt
many,TRBD1,TRBV20-1,TRBJ1-1,CRTGSWNTEAFF,TGCAGGACAGGGAGCTGGAACACTGAAGCTTTCTTT
many,TRBD1,TRBV5-1,TRBJ2-5,CASSLRDRGSETQYF,TGCGCCAGCAGCTTACGGGACAGGGGTTCAGAGACCCAGTACTTC
many,NA,TRBV27,TRBJ2-1,CASSLSNPRYNEQFF,TGTGCCAGCAGTTTATCGAACCCCCGCTACAATGAGCAGTTCTTC
many,NA,TRBV5-1,TRBJ2-1,CASSLIGGQGEQFF,TGCGCCAGCAGCTTAATAGGGGGGCAGGGTGAGCAGTTCTTC
once,NA,TRBV2,TRBJ1-1,CASSDRANTEAFF,TGTGCCAGCAGTGACCGGGCGAACACTGAAGCTTTCTTT
many,NA,TRBV10-3,TRBJ2-1,CAISESNRPGDFF,TGTGCCATCAGTGAGTCGAATAGGCCGGGGGATTTCTTC
many,TRBD1,TRBV20-1,TRBJ1-2,CSASFWDRGRYGYTF,TGCAGTGCTAGCTTTTGGGACAGGGGGCGGTATGGCTACACCTTC
many,TRBD1,TRBV28,TRBJ2-7,CASSLVDEQGALDEQYF,TGTGCCAGCAGTTTAGTCGATGAACAGGGGGCGCTGGACGAGCAGTACTTC
many,TRBD2,TRBV18,TRBJ2-3,CASSSGTSGSGTDTQYF,TGTGCCAGCTCATCCGGGACTAGCGGGAGTGGCACAGATACGCAGTATTTT
many,NA,TRBV7-7,TRBJ2-2,CASSRDRYTGELFF,TGTGCCAGCAGCAGGGACCGATACACCGGGGAGCTGTTTTTT
many,TRBD2,TRBV20-1,TRBJ2-3,CSAQRERTDTQYF,TGCAGTGCCCAGCGGGAACGCACAGATACGCAGTATTTT
many,NA,TRBV12-3/TRBV12-4,TRBJ2-7,CASTRWGTSYEQYF,TGTGCCAGCACCCGCTGGGGGACCTCCTACGAGCAGTACTTC
many,NA,TRBV5-1,TRBJ2-6,CASSFPQANVLTF,TGCGCCAGCAGCTTCCCCCAAGCCAACGTCCTGACTTTC
many,TRBD2,TRBV5-5,TRBJ2-3,CASSPPGGGGVTDTQYF,TGTGCCAGCAGCCCCCCGGGTGGCGGGGGGGTGACAGATACGCAGTATTTT
NA,NA,TRBV20-1,TRBJ1-1,CSARVVGETEAFF,TGCAGTGCTAGAGTGGTCGGGGAGACTGAAGCTTTCTTT
NA,NA,TRBV7-2,TRBJ2-7,CASSFVPSSYEQYF,TGTGCCAGCAGCTTTGTGCCTAGCTCCTACGAGCAGTACTTC
many,NA,TRBV4-3,TRBJ2-2,CASSQDITGELFF,TGCGCCAGCAGCCAAGATATAACCGGGGAGCTGTTTTTT